These 31 T cell receptor beta chains were all obtained from the same sample, sequenced in a study of shared clonotypes between healthy human individuals (TCRdb year 2020). Library generation was performed with the immunoSEQ multiplex PCR assay. Entries here come from immuneACCESS through TCRdb and include only in-frame sequences with V and J called. Some clones fail to appear in such tables; in the studies checked, an unresolved V gene covers under half of the shortfall, and the cause of the remainder is unknown. The sample profile shows around 1.5 million clones; about 98% of them were found once. About 0.4% of the sample is held by the ten biggest clonotypes. Material for sequencing was naive CD4+ T cells sorted from blood. What this sample's cell subset or site label stands for: CD45RA+ positively selected. These TCRs come from a man aged 25 to 40 in good health.

The chain combines TRBV25-1 with TRBJ2-5; possibly TRBD2 for D (5 bases). This CDR3 is built from 16 residues. CDR1 is MGHDK and CDR2 is SYGVNS in the germline V gene. V was cut by 1 base and J by 5 bases, with 17 bases left in between. CDR3 DNA: TGTGCCAGCAGTGAATTTGCGAGACTCCCGGGGGAGACCCAGTACTTC. The encoded protein is CASSEFARLPGETQYF.

The chain uses TRBV20-1 and TRBJ1-1; D is uncertain. Trimming took 4 bases from V and 3 from J, leaving 6 bases between them. Germline values: CDR1 DFQATT, CDR2 SNEGSKA (reference sequence). This CDR3 spans 11 amino acids. The chain's CDR3 is CSATIYTEAFF. The CDR3 DNA reads TGCAGTGCTACGATATACACTGAAGCTTTCTTT.

The chain joins TRBV11-2 to TRBJ2-7, with 7 bases lining up with TRBD1. The germline CDR1 and CDR2 sequences are SGHAT and FQNNGV. V was clipped by 0 bases and J by 4 bases; unmatched bases: 6. The CDR3 is 15 amino acids. Here the CDR3 reads CASSLDPGGTYEQYF. The CDR3 DNA reads TGTGCCAGCAGCTTAGATCCAGGGGGAACGTACGAGCAGTACTTC.

Remarks on this clone: Different DNA sequences within this sample yield the same CDR3. The rearrangement joins TRBV7-3 to TRBJ2-2, with D hard to call. Between the trimmed V and J ends, which lost 0 bases and 3 bases, there was a span of 5 bases. CDR3 length equals 14 residues. Germline CDR1 reads SGHTA; CDR2 reads FQGTGA. The CDR3 nucleotides read TGTGCCAGCAGCTTAACTAGTCACACCGGGGAGCTGTTTTTT. Translated, it gives CASSLTSHTGELFF.

This chain connects TRBV18 to TRBJ2-3; 8 positions agree with TRBD2. From germline, CDR1 is KGHSH and CDR2 LQKENI. This CDR3 comprises 16 residues. V shed 3 bases and J 3 bases; nucleotides not matched to a gene: 8. The CDR3 coding sequence is TGTGCCAGCTCACCTCTTCTCAGCGGGAGTACAGATACGCAGTATTTT. Translated, it gives CASSPLLSGSTDTQYF.

Turning to this clone: Other DNA sequences in the same sample also yield this CDR3. V is TRBV19 and J is TRBJ1-5, with D hard to call. Germline V CDR1 and CDR2: LNHDA, SQIVND (reference sequence). With 3 bases removed from V and 5 bases from J, the gap between germline ends came to 8 bases. The CDR3 length is 13 residues. The CDR3 DNA reads TGTGCCAGTAGTATTGGCGGGGATCAGCCCCAGCATTTT. Translation gives CASSIGGDQPQHF.

J is TRBJ1-1 and V is TRBV7-9; D gene uncertain. Germline CDR1 SEHNR, CDR2 FQNEAQ (reference sequence). This CDR3 contains 15 residues. V lost 1 base to trimming and J lost 0 bases, with 9 bases between them. The CDR3 reads CASSLGFRVNTEAFF. CDR3 in DNA: TGTGCCAGCAGCTTAGGTTTCCGAGTGAACACTGAAGCTTTCTTT.

The rearrangement uses TRBV28 and TRBJ2-7; TRBD1 might be the D (6 bases). Trimming stripped 6 bases from V and 1 base from J, with 19 bases between. Germline V gene lookup returns CDR1 MDHEN and CDR2 SYDVKM. The CDR3 spans 16 residues. This chain's CDR3 is CASRDRFLGRSYEQYF. The CDR3 region has the DNA TGTGCCAGCAGAGACAGGTTTTTGGGCCGTTCCTACGAGCAGTACTTC.

This chain links TRBV9 with TRBJ2-5; D is unresolved. From germline, CDR1 is SGDLS and CDR2 YYNGEE. Trimming removed 4 bases at V and 5 bases at J, with 15 bases between. The length of the CDR3 is 14 residues. This CDR3 is CASSPRAPPETQYF. The CDR3 DNA follows: TGTGCCAGCAGCCCCCGGGCGCCCCCGGAGACCCAGTACTTC.

The chain recombines TRBV11-3 with TRBJ1-2; D is uncertain. Germline values: CDR1 SGHNT, CDR2 YENEEA. The CDR3 totals 17 residues. Trimming cost V 3 bases and J 2 bases, with 19 bases left between them. The CDR3 loop reads CASSFLQLRFGNYGYTF. In nucleotides, the CDR3 is TGTGCCAGCAGCTTCCTACAGTTACGTTTTGGGAACTATGGCTACACCTTC.

The gene calls are TRBV5-1 and TRBJ2-3; a weak D match, TRBD2 (6 bases). Germline CDR1 is SGHRS and CDR2 is YFSETQ. The length of the CDR3 is 14 residues. The V gene lost 0 bases and the J gene lost 5 bases, with 10 bases spanning the gap. CDR3 loop: CASSLDLAKDTQYF. For the CDR3, the DNA is TGCGCCAGCAGCTTGGACCTAGCGAAAGATACGCAGTATTTT.

This chain uses TRBV28 with TRBJ2-7, with TRBD1 matching over 9 bases. Germline CDR1 reads MDHEN; CDR2 reads SYDVKM. The CDR3 is made up of 16 amino acids. V was pared by 6 bases and J by 3 bases, with 12 bases of the junction left unmatched. The CDR3 region is CASSPHPGQGDYEQYF. CDR3 DNA sequence: TGTGCCAGCAGCCCCCACCCGGGACAGGGCGACTACGAGCAGTACTTC.

About this clone: Distinct nucleotide sequences in the sample also encode this CDR3. The chain has TRBV30 and TRBJ1-1; D remains unclear. Looked up from germline, CDR1 is GTSNPN and CDR2 is SVGIG (reference sequence). Trimming left V 2 bases short and J 1 base short, with 8 bases between. The CDR3 length is 13 residues. The CDR3 nucleotides read TGTGCCTGGAGTCGGCGGGGGAACACTGAAGCTTTCTTT. Translated, it gives CAWSRRGNTEAFF. Full variable domain (missing parts from reference TRBV30 and TRBJ1-1): SQTIHQWPATLVQPVGSPLSLECTVEGTSNPNLYWYRQAAGRGLQLLFYSVGIGQISSEVPQNLSASRPQDRQFILSSKKLLLSDSGFYLCAWSRRGNTEAFFGQGTRLTVV.

V is TRBV5-1 and J is TRBJ2-1, with D tentatively TRBD1 (6 bases). Germline loops: CDR1 SGHRS, CDR2 YFSETQ. V lost 4 bases, J lost 0 bases, and 14 bases lay in between. The CDR3 length is 16 residues. The CDR3 bases are TGCGCCAGCAGCCGCATCCGGGACACCTCCTACAATGAGCAGTTCTTC. It specifies CASSRIRDTSYNEQFF. Variable domain in full (rest from reference TRBV5-1 and TRBJ2-1): KAGVTQTPRYLIKTRGQQVTLSCSPISGHRSVSWYQQTPGQGLQFLFEYFSETQRNKGNFPGRFSGRQFSNSRSEMNVSTLELGDSALYLCASSRIRDTSYNEQFFGPGTRLTVL.

This clone was counted between two and nine times. V gene TRBV10-3 combines with J gene TRBJ1-1; 10 bases are shared with TRBD1. CDR3 length: 15 residues. Germline-derived CDR1 and CDR2 are ENHRY and SYGVKD. Losses at the gene ends were 4 bases for V and 4 bases for J; bases not matched to a gene: 6. CDR3 sequence reads: CAISAGTGAVTEAFF. CDR3 coding DNA: TGTGCCATCAGTGCCGGGACAGGGGCCGTCACTGAAGCTTTCTTT.

V is TRBV6-5 and J is TRBJ2-2; D remains ambiguous. The germline V gene has CDR1 MNHEY and CDR2 SVGAGI. V lost 6 bases, J lost 4 bases, and 15 bases lay in between. CDR3 size: 15 residues. The chain's CDR3 is CASSPDGTSTGELFF. DNA for the CDR3: TGTGCCAGCAGCCCAGATGGAACGTCCACCGGGGAGCTGTTTTTT.

The chain has TRBV5-4 and TRBJ1-1, with D tentatively TRBD1 (6 bases). Germline V gives CDR1 SGHNT, CDR2 YYREEE (reference sequence). The CDR3 runs to 13 residues. V lost 1 base, J lost 4 bases, and 8 bases lay in between. The CDR3 DNA sequence: TGTGCCAGCAGCTTGACAGGGCTCACTGAAGCTTTCTTT. Translating gives CASSLTGLTEAFF.

This rearrangement joins TRBV5-5 to TRBJ2-7, with D unresolved. Germline CDR1 SGHKS, CDR2 YYEKEE (reference sequence). V was shortened by 6 bases and J by 0 bases, with 16 bases between the two germline ends. CDR3 size: 15 residues. The CDR3 is CASTRWRHNSYEQYF. The CDR3 nucleotides are TGTGCCAGCACCCGGTGGAGACACAACTCCTACGAGCAGTACTTC.

This clone showed up just once. V usage is TRBV27 and J usage is TRBJ1-5; D may be TRBD1 (5 bases). Deletions cut 7 bases from V and 6 bases from J, with 13 bases between. This CDR3 comprises 13 residues. Germline V gene data show CDR1 as MNHEY and CDR2 as SMNVEV (reference sequence). CDR3 amino acids: CASKEGVSQPQHF. The CDR3 coding sequence is TGTGCCAGCAAGGAAGGGGTGAGTCAGCCCCAGCATTTT.

The chain carries TRBV10-2 and TRBJ2-2, with unresolved D. Deletions cut 5 bases from V and 2 bases from J, with 9 bases between. There are 14 residues in the CDR3. CDR1 is WSHSY, CDR2 SAAADI, per germline. For the CDR3, the DNA is TGCGCCAGCAGTATTACGCGAAACACCGGGGAGCTGTTTTTT. Its translation: CASSITRNTGELFF.

This chain joins TRBV29-1 and TRBJ1-1, with D perhaps matching TRBD1 (5 bases). The CDR3 is 13 residues long. The V gene's germline CDR1 is SQVTM and CDR2 ANQGSEA. The ends were cut back, 5 bases at V and 4 bases at J, with 14 bases in the middle. The CDR3 DNA reads TGCAGCGTTTGGGATCAGGGCGCCACTGAAGCTTTCTTT. Translating gives CSVWDQGATEAFF.

A word on this clone: Germline and junction disagree at one end, which may indicate a read error. This chain's CDR3 is CASSLWDRAWSEANVLTF. The CDR3 DNA follows: TGCGCCAGCAGTCTGTGGGACAGGGCTTGGTCTGAGGCCAACGTCCTGACTTTC. V and J are TRBV5-1 and TRBJ2-6, with TRBD1 matching over 9 bases. The CDR3 is made up of 18 amino acids. In germline, CDR1 is SGHRS, CDR2 YFSETQ.

A word on this clone: The sample carries other DNA sequences with the same CDR3. This chain connects TRBV18 to TRBJ1-2, with D hard to call. CDR1 and CDR2 from the germline V gene are KGHSH and LQKENI. Trimming removed 3 bases from V and 2 bases from J, with 7 bases in between. The CDR3 contains 13 residues. DNA for the CDR3: TGTGCCAGCTCACCGAAGGAGAACTATGGCTACACCTTC. Translation gives CASSPKENYGYTF.

The chain is built from TRBV7-2 and TRBJ2-2, with 11 bases aligning to TRBD2. V lost 3 bases, J lost 4 bases, and 4 bases stayed unmatched. The germline gives CDR1 SGHTA, CDR2 FQGNSA. This CDR3 spans 16 amino acids. This CDR3 reads CASSFPSGRITGELFF. For the CDR3, the DNA is TGTGCCAGCAGCTTCCCTAGCGGGAGGATCACCGGGGAGCTGTTTTTT.

The chain employs TRBV18 and TRBJ1-1; D gene uncertain. Germline CDR1 KGHSH, CDR2 LQKENI. This CDR3 has 14 amino acids. The V gene lost 1 base and the J gene lost 10 bases, with 16 bases spanning the gap. The CDR3 region is CASSPRYGQALAFF. The CDR3, as DNA: TGTGCCAGCTCACCACGATACGGTCAAGCCCTAGCTTTCTTT.

Concerning this clone: Different DNA sequences within this sample yield the same CDR3. The gene calls are TRBV18 and TRBJ2-7; 8 bases are shared with TRBD2. The CDR3 length is 15 residues. V shed 0 bases and J 2 bases; nucleotides not matched to a gene: 3. The germline V gene has CDR1 KGHSH and CDR2 LQKENI. In DNA, the CDR3 is TGTGCCAGCTCACCACCGGGCGGGGGGACCTACGAGCAGTACTTC. It is translated as CASSPPGGGTYEQYF.

The gene calls are TRBV10-3 and TRBJ2-7, with 10 bases fitting TRBD1. The CDR3 consists of 13 residues. V lost 4 bases, J lost 7 bases, and 4 bases stayed unmatched. CDR1 is ENHRY, CDR2 SYGVKD, per germline. DNA of the CDR3: TGTGCCATCAGTGGACAGGGGGCTGGAGAGCAGTACTTC. Translated, it gives CAISGQGAGEQYF.

This clone has a single count. One junction end does not reproduce the germline sequence, and a read error may be involved. This chain joins TRBV7-7 and TRBJ2-3, with 9 bases that match TRBD2. Germline V CDR1 and CDR2: SSHAT, FNYEAQ (reference sequence). This CDR3 region has 14 residues. The CDR3 DNA reads as TGTGCTAGCAGTCCTAGCGGGACAGCAGATACGCAGTATTTT. Protein sequence: CASSPSGTADTQYF.

The chain has TRBV7-9 and TRBJ2-7; maybe TRBD2 (6 bases). Germline lookup yields CDR1 SEHNR and CDR2 FQNEAQ (reference sequence). This CDR3 has 14 amino acids. The ends were cut back, 7 bases at V and 4 bases at J, with 17 bases in the middle. In DNA, the CDR3 is TGTGCCAGCATCCTCGAGGTCCTAGCGTACGAGCAGTACTTC. Translating gives CASILEVLAYEQYF.

This chain connects TRBV9 to TRBJ2-1; 9 nucleotides align to TRBD1. Trimming removed 1 base from V and 4 bases from J; junction bases left unmatched: 6. The length of the CDR3 is 16 residues. CDR1 and CDR2 (germline): SGDLS, YYNGEE. In nucleotides, the CDR3 is TGTGCCAGCAGCGTATTGGGGACAGGGTCGTACAATGAGCAGTTCTTC. Its translation is CASSVLGTGSYNEQFF. Full variable domain (outside the CDR3, taken from reference TRBV9 and TRBJ2-1): DSGVTQTPKHLITATGQRVTLRCSPRSGDLSVYWYQQSLDQGLQFLIQYYNGEERAKGNILERFSAQQFPDLHSELNLSSLELGDSALYFCASSVLGTGSYNEQFFGPGTRLTVL.

The chain links TRBV14 to TRBJ1-2; the D is unclear. This CDR3 contains 15 residues. V was cut by 4 bases and J by 1 base, with 13 bases left in between. CDR1 and CDR2 from the germline V gene are SGHDN and FVKESK. The CDR3 DNA follows: TGTGCCAGCAGCCCACGGGCCCTCTTTAACTATGGCTACACCTTC. It translates to CASSPRALFNYGYTF. Filled out from reference TRBV14 and TRBJ1-2, the complete variable domain reads EAGVTQFPSHSVIEKGQTVTLRCDPISGHDNLYWYRRVMGKEIKFLLHFVKESKQDESGMPNNRFLAERTGGTYSTLKVQPAELEDSGVYFCASSPRALFNYGYTFGSGTRLTVV.